This T cell receptor beta chain was recorded in a study of blood T cell repertoires in COVID-19. As for the study in general: COVID-19 samples from acute and convalescent phases originated in the United States, Italy and Spain. In each case, the material was cDNA or gDNA derived from T cells, B-cell-depleted T cells, or PBMCs.

Per the authors' pipeline: It was from reference gene primer amplification that nucleated cell counts were estimated. TCRdb's table, derived via immunoSEQ multiplex PCR, lists solely in-frame clones and lacks some. V and J calls and clone size follow that table, whereas D and trimming were derived from the DNA. In the table there are fewer than 350,000 clones, around 90% of which are singletons. Recruited during active infection, patients (from Seattle) were subsequently followed longitudinally. The CDR3 contains 14 residues. CDR1 and CDR2 (germline): SGHDN, FVKESK. V lost 2 bases, J lost 8 bases, and 12 bases lay in between.

This rearrangement joins TRBV14 to TRBJ1-4; the D gene is possibly TRBD1 (6 bases). This clonotype originated in a woman aged 25-40 years with COVID-19, enrolled during active disease. The sample taken for sequencing was peripheral blood. The CDR3 coding sequence is TGTGCCAGCAGCCAAAGACAGGCCGCGGAAAAACTGTTTTTT. This gives the protein CASSQRQAAEKLFF.